The 13 T cell receptor beta chains listed next were all sequenced from one sample in a study of blood T cell repertoires in COVID-19. Libraries were prepared by immunoSEQ multiplex PCR; TCRdb keeps only in-frame clonotypes and omits some of them. The sample has some 250,000 clones, around 83% seen once; the top ten hold roughly a tenth. Material for sequencing was peripheral blood. All receptors come from an elderly woman with acute or convalescent COVID-19.

This rearrangement joins TRBV18 to TRBJ1-1, with TRBD1 matching 8 bases. Per the germline V gene, CDR1 is KGHSH and CDR2 is LQKENI. This CDR3 is built from 15 residues. V lost 0 bases to trimming and J lost 4 bases; unmatched junction nucleotides: 4. CDR3 in DNA: TGTGCCAGCTCACCACCGAGTGGACAGGGCACTGAAGCTTTCTTT. It is translated as CASSPPSGQGTEAFF.

The CDR3 bases are TGCGCCAGCAGCTTGGACGGGGGAAACGAAAAACTGTTTTTT. Protein product: CASSLDGGNEKLFF. V and J are TRBV5-1 and TRBJ1-4, with a possible D match to TRBD1 (5 bases). The CDR3 runs to 14 residues. Germline V CDR1 and CDR2: SGHRS, YFSETQ. The ends were cut back, 0 bases at V and 8 bases at J, with 11 bases in the middle.

The rearrangement links TRBV5-1 to TRBJ2-3; TRBD2 might be the D (7 bases). Germline lookup yields CDR1 SGHRS and CDR2 YFSETQ. The CDR3 sequence is 13 residues long. V shed 4 bases and J shed 6 bases, with 12 bases lying between them. Here the CDR3 DNA reads TGCGCCAGCAGCACACGGGGGGCGGATACGCAGTATTTT. Translated: CASSTRGADTQYF.

The chain carries TRBV19 and TRBJ1-5; unclear D gene. This CDR3 is built from 13 residues. Trimming left V 3 bases short and J 10 bases short, with 13 bases between. Germline V lookup: CDR1 LNHDA, CDR2 SQIVND (reference sequence). This CDR3 reads CASSMLRQDPQHF. CDR3 nucleotide sequence: TGTGCCAGTAGTATGCTCCGGCAGGATCCCCAGCATTTT.

The chain couples TRBV5-5 to TRBJ1-4; 9 nucleotides line up with TRBD1. The CDR3 consists of 15 residues. After removal of 4 bases from V and 3 bases from J, the junction contained 4 bases not matched to a gene. Germline values: CDR1 SGHKS, CDR2 YYEKEE (reference sequence). The CDR3 region is CASSPGQGANEKLFF. The CDR3 nucleotides read TGTGCCAGCAGCCCGGGACAGGGAGCTAATGAAAAACTGTTTTTT.

This clone occurred a few times. The rearrangement links TRBV2 to TRBJ1-2, with D perhaps TRBD1 (6 bases). CDR1 and CDR2 (germline): SNHLY, FYNNEI. The CDR3 has 12 amino acids. V shed 5 bases and J shed 7 bases, with 11 bases lying between them. The chain's CDR3 is CASSRGGGGYTF. The CDR3 coding sequence is TGTGCCAGCAGTAGGGGGGGAGGTGGCTACACCTTC.

This chain connects TRBV10-3 to TRBJ2-5; TRBD1 is a possible D gene (6 bases). Trimming pared 6 bases from V and 0 bases from J, leaving 14 bases between. The CDR3 consists of 15 residues. The germline gives CDR1 ENHRY, CDR2 SYGVKD. The CDR3 is CAIREAGANQETQYF. The CDR3 nucleotides read TGTGCCATCAGGGAGGCAGGGGCGAACCAAGAGACCCAGTACTTC.

The chain carries TRBV3-1 (or the pseudogene TRBV3-2) and TRBJ1-2; no reliable D call. Deletions cut 1 base from V and 4 bases from J, with 7 bases between. The germline V gene encodes CDR1 LGHDT and CDR2 YNNKEL (reference sequence). The CDR3 has 13 residues. The CDR3 protein is CASSQGTPYGYTF. CDR3 bases: TGTGCCAGCAGCCAAGGGACTCCCTATGGCTACACCTTC.

V is TRBV29-1 and J is TRBJ2-3; possible D gene TRBD2, 6 bases. V dropped 7 bases and J dropped 5 bases, with 16 bases sitting between them. The germline V gene encodes CDR1 SQVTM and CDR2 ANQGSEA. The CDR3 runs to 13 residues. CDR3 coding DNA: TGCAGCGCCTACCGACTAGGCAGAGATACGCAGTATTTT. Residues: CSAYRLGRDTQYF.

V and J are TRBV5-4 and TRBJ2-1; 7 positions match TRBD1. J was trimmed by 1 base and V by 3 bases; bases with no gene match: 7. This CDR3 comprises 16 residues. Looked up from germline, CDR1 is SGHNT and CDR2 is YYREEE (reference sequence). The CDR3 nucleotides read TGTGCCAGCAGCTCCTCCGGGACAGCTTCCTACAATGAGCAGTTCTTC. It encodes CASSSSGTASYNEQFF. Filled out from reference TRBV5-4 and TRBJ2-1, the complete variable domain reads ETGVTQSPTHLIKTRGQQVTLRCSSQSGHNTVSWYQQALGQGPQFIFQYYREEENGRGNFPPRFSGLQFPNYSSELNVNALELDDSALYLCASSSSGTASYNEQFFGPGTRLTVL.

Written as DNA, the CDR3 is TGTGCCACCGGACAGCCAAGATTCTCTGGAAACACCATATATTTT. Amino acid sequence: CATGQPRFSGNTIYF. This chain joins TRBV10-3 and TRBJ1-3; tentatively, D is TRBD1 (6 bases). Per germline, CDR1 ENHRY and CDR2 SYGVKD. Trimming stripped 10 bases from V and 0 bases from J, with 16 bases between. The CDR3 length is 15 residues.

The chain links TRBV2 to TRBJ1-1; D is perhaps TRBD1 (5 bases). V gave up 3 bases and J gave up 9 bases, with 14 bases separating them. Germline CDR1 and CDR2: SNHLY and FYNNEI. The CDR3 has 13 amino acids. CDR3 nucleotides: TGTGCCAGCAGTGAGGTGGGGGGACGAAAAGCTTTCTTT. This codes for CASSEVGGRKAFF.

V usage is TRBV5-1 and J usage is TRBJ2-5; 8 bases match TRBD1. This CDR3 comprises 16 residues. Looked up from germline, CDR1 is SGHRS and CDR2 is YFSETQ. The ends lost 0 bases at V and 4 bases at J; junction bases unmatched: 8. Here the CDR3 reads CASSLDARGLVETQYF. The CDR3 region has the DNA TGCGCCAGCAGCTTGGATGCCAGGGGGCTCGTAGAGACCCAGTACTTC.